The 18 T cell receptor beta chains below come from one sample, sequenced in a study of identical twins. One entry per CDR3 protein results from TCRdb running MiXCR on the 5' RACE reads. The sample lists some 730,000 distinct CDR3 sequences; roughly 18% were seen once. The same specimen was also included in a second study, on T cells expressing NK-cell markers.

The sample consisted of PBMCs. The source of these receptors is a woman aged 18-30 years in good health.

The table lists this clonotype with a few counts. The chain carries TRBV20-1 and TRBJ2-3, with D perhaps being TRBD1 or TRBD2 (6 bases each). Germline assignment: CDR1 DFQATT and CDR2 SNEGSKA (reference sequence). This CDR3 has 16 amino acids. Trimming removed 2 bases from V and 4 bases from J, with 19 bases in between. The CDR3 region is CSARSSGGPGPDTQYF. The CDR3 DNA reads TGCAGTGCTAGATCCTCTGGGGGGCCCGGACCAGATACGCAGTATTTT.

This clonotype appeared a few times. The chain is built from TRBV6-2 or TRBV6-3 and TRBJ2-3, with a tentative D call TRBD2 (5 bases). V was clipped by 5 bases and J by 6 bases, with 15 bases between them. Per the germline V gene, CDR1 is MNHEY and CDR2 is SVGEGT. CDR3 length: 14 amino acids. CDR3 amino acids: CASSKFERGDTQYF. The CDR3 DNA reads TGTGCCAGCAGTAAATTCGAACGCGGGGATACGCAGTATTTT.

V is TRBV7-9 and J is TRBJ1-6; 9 bases are a match to TRBD1. The CDR3 runs to 16 residues. Germline assignment: CDR1 SEHNR and CDR2 FQNEAQ (reference sequence). J lost 7 bases, V lost 6 bases, and 10 bases had no gene match. The CDR3 spells CASSRPGQGINSPLHF. The CDR3, as DNA: TGTGCCAGCAGTCGCCCGGGACAGGGAATAAATTCACCCCTCCACTTT.

This clonotype was seen a few times. J is TRBJ2-3 and V is TRBV6-5, with D possibly called TRBD1 or TRBD2 (5 bases each). The length of the CDR3 is 14 residues. Germline CDR1 is MNHEY and CDR2 is SVGAGI. V lost 1 base, J lost 4 bases, and 9 bases lay in between. This chain's CDR3 is CASSYWGMADTQYF. CDR3 in DNA: TGTGCCAGCAGTTACTGGGGGATGGCAGATACGCAGTATTTT.

This clonotype was picked up many times. The J gene is TRBJ2-7, the V gene TRBV12-3 or TRBV12-4; no clear D. CDR3 size: 12 residues. V was pared by 5 bases and J by 2 bases, with 7 bases between. In DNA, the CDR3 is TGTGCCAGCAGTCTCCAGACCTACGAGCAGTACTTC. Encoded protein: CASSLQTYEQYF.

This chain connects TRBV12-3 or TRBV12-4 to TRBJ2-7, with 10 bases fitting TRBD2. V trimming: 5 bases; J trimming: 7 bases; junction bases outside the gene matches: 17. The CDR3 length is 17 residues. In DNA form, the CDR3 reads TGTGCCAGCAGTCCACGAGTCCAGAGCGGGGGGGCCGATGAGCAGTACTTC. It is translated as CASSPRVQSGGADEQYF.

V usage is TRBV20-1 and J usage is TRBJ2-1; possibly TRBD1 for D (6 bases). The V gene lost 5 bases and the J gene lost 4 bases, with 12 bases spanning the gap. CDR3 size: 13 residues. Germline CDR1 DFQATT, CDR2 SNEGSKA (reference sequence). This CDR3 is CSAPGTMYNEQFF. The CDR3 bases are TGCAGTGCTCCCGGGACAATGTACAATGAGCAGTTCTTC.

This clonotype appeared a few times. The V gene is TRBV12-3 or TRBV12-4, the J gene TRBJ2-5; 8 positions agree with TRBD2. V lost 3 bases to trimming and J lost 2 bases; unmatched junction nucleotides: 11. CDR3 length: 17 residues. CDR3 DNA sequence: TGTGCCAGCAGTTTTATCCCTCTAGCGGGTCAGCAAGAGACCCAGTACTTC. Translated, it gives CASSFIPLAGQQETQYF.

The chain couples TRBV3-1 to TRBJ1-1; D uncertain. The CDR3 spans 14 residues. The germline V and J ends were trimmed by 3 bases and 1 base, with 9 bases remaining between them. Germline V lookup: CDR1 LGHDT, CDR2 YNNKEL (reference sequence). The CDR3, as DNA: TGTGCCAGCAGCCAGGTGACGGGGAACACTGAAGCTTTCTTT. Amino acids: CASSQVTGNTEAFF.

In its sample, this clonotype was seen a few times. The gene calls are TRBV10-3 and TRBJ1-1, with TRBD1 as a possible D gene (5 bases). V was trimmed by 3 bases and J by 7 bases, leaving 9 bases between them. Looked up from germline, CDR1 is ENHRY and CDR2 is SYGVKD. The CDR3 is 12 amino acids. CDR3 nucleotide sequence: TGTGCCATCAGTGATCCGCAGGGTGAAGCTTTCTTT. It is translated as CAISDPQGEAFF.

This clonotype was seen more than once but under ten times. The CDR3 sequence is CAWSGSASGPNEQFF. CDR3 sequence (DNA): TGTGCCTGGAGTGGGTCGGCTAGCGGGCCCAATGAGCAGTTCTTC. The chain uses TRBV30 and TRBJ2-1; 8 bases line up with TRBD2. In germline, CDR1 is GTSNPN, CDR2 SVGIG (reference sequence). This CDR3 contains 15 residues. V trimming: 1 base; J trimming: 6 bases; junction bases outside the gene matches: 8.

The CDR3 DNA reads TGTGCCAGTGCTAGGGAAGACACAGATACGCAGTATTTT. Its translation: CASAREDTDTQYF. This sequence joins TRBV19 and TRBJ2-3; D remains ambiguous. The V gene's germline CDR1 is LNHDA and CDR2 SQIVND (reference sequence). This CDR3 comprises 13 residues. V lost 8 bases and J lost 2, with 11 bases in between.

This clonotype has a count of ten or more. The rearrangement uses TRBV10-3 and TRBJ2-1; 10 nucleotides match TRBD2. Germline lookup yields CDR1 ENHRY and CDR2 SYGVKD. The CDR3 is 15 residues long. V was pared by 4 bases and J by 3 bases, with 3 bases of the junction left unmatched. CDR3 sequence reads: CAISATSGNYNEQFF. For the CDR3, the DNA is TGTGCCATCAGTGCAACTAGCGGGAACTACAATGAGCAGTTCTTC.

Many counts were recorded for this clonotype. V and J are TRBV7-9 and TRBJ1-1; 9 nucleotides align to TRBD1. The CDR3 spans 15 residues. Germline-derived CDR1 and CDR2 are SEHNR and FQNEAQ (reference sequence). V gave up 3 bases and J gave up 0 bases; unmatched junction bases: 2. The chain's CDR3 is CASSFGQGMNTEAFF. The CDR3 region has the DNA TGTGCCAGCAGCTTCGGACAGGGGATGAACACTGAAGCTTTCTTT.

This chain connects TRBV18 to TRBJ1-5; 7 bases agree with TRBD1. This CDR3 comprises 18 residues. Trimming removed 3 bases from V and 0 bases from J; junction bases left unmatched: 11. CDR1 and CDR2 from the germline V gene are KGHSH and LQKENI. For the CDR3, the DNA is TGTGCCAGCTCACCCCCTCAAATGGGACAGACTAGCAATCAGCCCCAGCATTTT. Its protein is CASSPPQMGQTSNQPQHF.

The V and J genes are TRBV18 and TRBJ1-5, with TRBD1 identical over 12 bases. The V gene's germline CDR1 is KGHSH and CDR2 LQKENI. The CDR3 is 14 amino acids. Trimming cost V 4 bases and J 7 bases; bases outside gene matches: 2. CDR3 loop: CASSHGTGGQPQHF. Here the CDR3 DNA reads TGTGCCAGCTCACACGGGACAGGGGGCCAGCCCCAGCATTTT.

This clonotype was recorded a few times. This chain links TRBV6-2 or TRBV6-3 with TRBJ2-1; maybe TRBD1 (6 bases). CDR3 size: 13 residues. Trimming cost V 8 bases and J 6 bases, with 14 bases left between them. Germline assignment: CDR1 MNHEY and CDR2 SVGEGT. The CDR3 here is CASRGGVTNEQFF. The CDR3 bases are TGTGCCAGCCGAGGGGGAGTTACCAATGAGCAGTTCTTC.

The chain has TRBV11-2 and TRBJ2-1; D unresolved. The CDR3 covers 16 residues. Per germline, CDR1 SGHAT and CDR2 FQNNGV. Trimming pared 5 bases from V and 5 bases from J, leaving 19 bases between. Here the CDR3 DNA reads TGTGCCAGCAGCCCTCAACTTAGGGCGCTCCACAATGAGCAGTTCTTC. This translates into CASSPQLRALHNEQFF. The complete variable domain, with remaining parts taken from reference TRBV11-2 and TRBJ2-1, reads EAGVAQSPRYKIIEKRQSVAFWCNPISGHATLYWYQQILGQGPKLLIQFQNNGVVDDSQLPKDRFSAERLKGVDSTLKIQPAKLEDSAVYLCASSPQLRALHNEQFFGPGTRLTVL.